This passage covers 28 T cell receptor beta chains from one sample sequenced in a study of kidney transplant recipient with SARS-CoV-2 infection. TCRdb reprocessed the reads with MiXCR, giving one entry per CDR3 protein. This table holds 200,000 to 300,000 distinct CDR3 sequences, 25% to 30% found once. The specimen was a blood sample, collected at baseline and on day 111 from a kidney transplant recipient. The origin of the receptors is a male patient between 25 and 39 years old who had COVID-19 and was a kidney transplant recipient. Some of the T cells may derive from the graft donor.

This clonotype was seen ten or more times. The chain links TRBV20-1 to TRBJ2-1; 13 positions agree with TRBD2. The V gene end was trimmed by 1 base and the J gene end by 5 bases; junction bases not matched to a gene: 2. The germline V gene has CDR1 DFQATT and CDR2 SNEGSKA (reference sequence). CDR3 length equals 15 residues. CDR3 sequence reads: CSARGGLAGNNEQFF. CDR3 DNA sequence: TGCAGTGCTAGAGGGGGACTAGCGGGAAACAATGAGCAGTTCTTC.

This clonotype was seen at least ten times. The chain uses TRBV16 and TRBJ1-2; D is undetermined. There are 17 residues in the CDR3. Germline assignment: CDR1 KGHSY and CDR2 FQNENV. V lost 5 bases and J lost 4, with 23 bases in between. Written as DNA, the CDR3 is TGTGCCAGCAGCAGGAAAGCGGTCGTTAGAAAGACCTATGGCTACACCTTC. This encodes CASSRKAVVRKTYGYTF.

At least ten counts were recorded for this clonotype. The chain joins TRBV13 to TRBJ1-2; D is unresolved. CDR1 PRHDT and CDR2 FYEKMQ come from the germline V gene (reference sequence). V was trimmed by 6 bases and J by 7 bases, leaving 18 bases between them. This CDR3 has 14 residues. The CDR3, as DNA: TGTGCCAGCAGTCCCCGAAGTGGTGGGGTTGGCTACACCTTC. The encoded protein is CASSPRSGGVGYTF.

There are many counts of this clonotype. This chain connects TRBV8-2 to TRBJ2-6. TRBV8-2 is classified as a pseudogene. This CDR3 region has 17 residues. The CDR3 here is CGTCIRITQSRANVLTF. As DNA, the CDR3 is TGTGGCACGTGTATTAGGATAACACAAAGTCGGGCCAACGTCCTGACTTTC.

V gene TRBV13 combines with J gene TRBJ1-1; possible D gene TRBD1, 5 bases. V gave up 5 bases and J gave up 2 bases, with 18 bases separating them. CDR1 and CDR2 from the germline V gene are PRHDT and FYEKMQ (reference sequence). The CDR3 sequence is 16 residues long. CDR3 coding DNA: TGTGCCAGCAGCCATCCCGGGGGGGACGGTAACACTGAAGCTTTCTTT. Its protein is CASSHPGGDGNTEAFF.

This clonotype was detected only once. This sequence may be a read error, since a much larger clone differs from it by one base. CDR3 region: CAWSMDTTREQYF. CDR3 nucleotide sequence: TGTGCCTGGAGTATGGACACGACCCGCGAGCAGTACTTC. V gene TRBV30 combines with J gene TRBJ2-7, with D possibly matching TRBD1 (5 bases). Germline CDR1 is GTSNPN and CDR2 is SVGIG (reference sequence). The CDR3 is 13 amino acids. Trimming shortened V by 2 bases and J by 6 bases, and 14 bases separated the two germline ends.

This clonotype was detected many times. This rearrangement joins TRBV11-2 to TRBJ1-5; possibly TRBD1 for D (5 bases). The germline V gene encodes CDR1 SGHAT and CDR2 FQNNGV. This CDR3 spans 15 amino acids. Trimming left V 9 bases short and J 1 base short, with 16 bases between. The CDR3 sequence: CARPVKRGSNQPQHF. CDR3 DNA: TGTGCCAGACCGGTCAAAAGGGGAAGCAATCAGCCCCAGCATTTT.

This sequence joins TRBV20-1 and TRBJ2-3; 8 positions match TRBD2. The germline CDR1 and CDR2 sequences are DFQATT and SNEGSKA (reference sequence). The CDR3 covers 19 residues. V lost 2 bases to trimming and J lost 3 bases; unmatched junction nucleotides: 19. CDR3 in DNA: TGCAGTGCTAGAAATCTCGAGCTCGGGAGCGGGAGAGGTACAGATACGCAGTATTTT. Protein product: CSARNLELGSGRGTDTQYF.

In the case of this clonotype: A much larger clone differs from this one at a single base, so this may be a read error. No conserved phenylalanine or tryptophan ends this CDR3, so it is likely a read error. This chain uses TRBV6-5 with TRBJ1-2; D call uncertain. Germline V gene sequence: CDR1 MNHEY, CDR2 SVGAGI. The CDR3 sequence is 17 residues long. V dropped 5 bases and J dropped 4 bases, with 23 bases sitting between them. CDR3 region: CASSEKGSMRKTYGYTL. The DNA of the CDR3 is TGTGCCAGCAGTGAGAAGGGCTCTATGCGAAAGACCTATGGCTACACCCTC.

On this clonotype itself: A much larger clonotype is one base distant, so this may be a read error. The chain employs TRBV7-3 and TRBJ2-2, with 7 bases lining up with TRBD2. This CDR3 has 21 amino acids. J lost 0 bases, V lost 1 base, and 17 bases had no gene match. Germline CDR1 reads SGHTA; CDR2 reads FQGTGA. The DNA of the CDR3 is TGTGCCAGCAGCTTAAATGGGGCATGGGCGGGGGAGAACTCGAACACCGGGGAGCTGTTTTTT. The encoded protein is CASSLNGAWAGENSNTGELFF. The full variable domain, with the rest looked up from reference TRBV7-3 and TRBJ2-2, is GAGVSQTPSNKVTEKGKYVELRCDPISGHTALYWYRQSLGQGPEFLIYFQGTGAADDSGLPNDRFFAVRPEGSVSTLKIQRTERGDSAVYLCASSLNGAWAGENSNTGELFFGEGSRLTVL.

This clonotype was found many times. The J gene is TRBJ1-2, the V gene TRBV6-8; no clear D. Trimming removed 5 bases at V and 4 bases at J, with 23 bases between. This CDR3 spans 17 amino acids. Germline assignment: CDR1 MNHGY and CDR2 SAAAGT. CDR3 nucleotide sequence: TGTGCCAGCAGTACAATGATACGCTCTAGAAAGACCTATGGCTACACCTTC. As protein: CASSTMIRSRKTYGYTF.

For this clonotype: This may come from a read error, since a much larger clone is one base off. The V gene is TRBV4-3, the J gene TRBJ1-2; a weak D match, TRBD1 (5 bases). The CDR3 is 15 amino acids. Germline CDR1 is LGHNA and CDR2 is YSLEER. Written as DNA, the CDR3 is TGCGCCAGCAGCCCCACCGAGGGCAGGGATAGTGGCCACACCTTC. Its translation is CASSPTEGRDSGHTF.

Worth noting for this clonotype: A much bigger clone sits one base away, suggesting this may be a read error. CDR3 residues: CASRVKGPTYEQYV. DNA for the CDR3: TGTGCCAGCAGGGTAAAGGGACCCACCTACGAGCAGTACGTC. The chain employs TRBV6-2 or TRBV6-3 and TRBJ2-5; possibly TRBD1 or TRBD2 for D (5 bases each). The closer fit of TRBJ2-7 to the DNA end suggests the J call may be wrong. This CDR3 region has 14 residues. From germline, CDR1 is MNHEY and CDR2 SVGEGT.

Comments on this clonotype: This may arise from a read error, as a much more abundant clone is one base away. The limits of the CDR3 on the DNA are not certain, so only TCRdb's listed CDR3 is given. The chain is built from TRBV7-5 and TRBJ1-2. TRBV7-5 constitutes a pseudogene. Both ends counted, the CDR3 spans 19 residues. The CDR3 is CISVPEKGVEAGKTYGYTF.

This clonotype occurred many times. The CDR3 sequence is CASSSCITSRKTYGYTF. Written as DNA, the CDR3 is TGTGCCAGCAGCAGTTGCATAACAAGCAGAAAGACCTATGGCTACACCTTC. The chain is built from TRBV11-2 and TRBJ1-2; D remains ambiguous. The germline V gene encodes CDR1 SGHAT and CDR2 FQNNGV. The V end was cut by 5 bases, the J end by 4 bases, with 23 bases between. The CDR3 is made up of 17 amino acids.

As to this clonotype: Given a much more abundant clone one base away, this may be a read error. The rearrangement links TRBV28 to TRBJ2-7; D not resolved. This CDR3 is 16 amino acids long. Per germline, CDR1 MDHEN and CDR2 SYDVKM. CDR3 DNA sequence: TGTACCAGCAGTTTTTTTTTCCTCGGCAGTACCTACGAGCAGTACTTC. Translation gives CTSSFFFLGSTYEQYF.

This clonotype was recorded many times. V usage is TRBV10-3 and J usage is TRBJ1-1; D perhaps matches TRBD1 (5 bases). CDR3 size: 15 residues. The V end was cut by 5 bases, the J end by 3 bases, with 16 bases between. The V gene's germline CDR1 is ENHRY and CDR2 SYGVKD. The CDR3: CAISTGGVRDTEAFF. The DNA for the CDR3 is TGTGCCATCAGTACCGGGGGTGTAAGGGACACTGAAGCTTTCTTT.

A word on this clonotype: A read error is possible here, since a much larger clone lies one base away. No conserved phenylalanine or tryptophan is present at the end of the CDR3, so a read error is the likely explanation. The rearrangement joins TRBV6-5 to TRBJ1-2, with TRBD1 matching over 7 bases. Trimming removed 7 bases from V and 2 bases from J; junction bases left unmatched: 4. Germline V gives CDR1 MNHEY, CDR2 SVGAGI. The CDR3 has 13 amino acids. The DNA of the CDR3 is TGTGCCAGCAATCCGACAGGGAACTATGGCTACACCTTA. Its protein product is CASNPTGNYGYTL.

This clonotype showed up many times. V usage is TRBV3-1 and J usage is TRBJ1-2; 9 bases line up with TRBD1. This CDR3 contains 13 residues. Trimming removed 8 bases from V and 1 base from J; junction bases left unmatched: 2. CDR1 is LGHDT and CDR2 is YNNKEL in the germline V gene (reference sequence). The CDR3: CASRQGVNYGYTF. CDR3 bases: TGTGCCAGCCGACAGGGGGTTAACTATGGCTACACCTTC.

This clonotype occurred many times. The chain carries TRBV10-3 and TRBJ1-2; D call uncertain. Trimming pared 7 bases from V and 4 bases from J, leaving 13 bases between. There are 13 residues in the CDR3. Germline V gives CDR1 ENHRY, CDR2 SYGVKD. In nucleotides, the CDR3 is TGTGCCATCACCCCCGGGCAGGTCTATGGCTACACCTTC. Translation gives CAITPGQVYGYTF.

Comment on this clonotype: Possible read error: a much larger clone is one base away. The V gene is TRBV6-5, the J gene TRBJ2-7; D is unclear. The DNA end lines up better with TRBJ1-2; the J call may be wrong. This CDR3 has 17 residues. The germline CDR1 and CDR2 sequences are MNHEY and SVGAGI. The CDR3 nucleotides are TGTGCCAGCAGTCCTAATGCCTCTATGCGAAAGACCCATGGCTACACCTTC. It is translated as CASSPNASMRKTHGYTF.

Notes on this clonotype: This may stem from a read error, because a much larger clone lies one nucleotide away. The chain joins TRBV20-1 to TRBJ2-1, with D hard to call. Germline CDR1 and CDR2: DFQATT and SNEGSKA (reference sequence). The CDR3 totals 14 residues. This chain's CDR3 is CSARDAGSYNERFF. For the CDR3, the DNA is TGCAGTGCTAGAGACGCCGGGTCCTACAATGAGCGGTTCTTC.

Details on this clonotype: One base away lies a much larger clone, so this may be a sequencing read error. V gene TRBV6-2 or TRBV6-3 combines with J gene TRBJ1-2; D call uncertain. The CDR3 contains 17 residues. Germline values: CDR1 MNHEY, CDR2 SVGEGT. The CDR3, as DNA: TGTGCCAGCAGTAGCGCCAACTGCATCGGAAAGACCTATAGCTACACCTTC. It specifies CASSSANCIGKTYSYTF.

This clonotype was seen more than once but under ten times. The chain uses TRBV7-9 and TRBJ1-2; D is ambiguous. The germline gives CDR1 SEHNR, CDR2 FQNEAQ (reference sequence). Trimming took 4 bases from V and 4 from J, leaving 22 bases between them. The CDR3 is made up of 17 amino acids. The CDR3 DNA sequence: TGTGCCAGCAGCTCAGTGCCATACCATGGAAAGACCTATGGCTACACCTTC. Protein product: CASSSVPYHGKTYGYTF.

This clonotype was counted many times. The J gene is TRBJ2-5, the V gene TRBV20-1, with 7 bases aligning to TRBD2. Germline CDR1 reads DFQATT; CDR2 reads SNEGSKA (reference sequence). CDR3 length: 12 residues. V was clipped by 3 bases and J by 2 bases; unmatched bases: 0. CDR3 sequence (DNA): TGCAGTGCTAGGCGGGGGCAAGAGACCCAGTACTTC. As protein: CSARRGQETQYF.

This clonotype occurred many times. In DNA form, the CDR3 reads TGCAGTGCTAGACCCGGGACAGGGTTCGGCTACACCTTC. Encoded protein: CSARPGTGFGYTF. This chain connects TRBV20-1 to TRBJ1-2, with TRBD1 matching over 9 bases. This CDR3 is built from 13 residues. Germline V gene sequence: CDR1 DFQATT, CDR2 SNEGSKA (reference sequence). Trimming removed 2 bases from V and 8 bases from J; junction bases left unmatched: 6.

This clonotype was detected many times. This rearrangement joins TRBV5-4 to TRBJ1-2; D not certain. This CDR3 is built from 16 residues. Trimming pared 7 bases from V and 4 bases from J, leaving 23 bases between. Germline V gene lookup returns CDR1 SGHNT and CDR2 YYREEE (reference sequence). This chain's CDR3 is CASLPDVPGKTYGYTF. The CDR3 DNA reads as TGTGCCAGCTTGCCTGACGTACCAGGAAAGACCTATGGCTACACCTTC.

As regards this clonotype: A much larger clone lies one base from this, so it may be a read error. The chain recombines TRBV5-6 with TRBJ1-4; 7 bases agree with TRBD1. Per germline, CDR1 SGHDT and CDR2 YYEEEE. The CDR3 sequence is 16 residues long. CDR3 protein: CASSLGGQVQNERLFF. The CDR3, as DNA: TGTGCCAGCAGCTTGGGTGGACAGGTCCAAAATGAAAGACTGTTTTTT.